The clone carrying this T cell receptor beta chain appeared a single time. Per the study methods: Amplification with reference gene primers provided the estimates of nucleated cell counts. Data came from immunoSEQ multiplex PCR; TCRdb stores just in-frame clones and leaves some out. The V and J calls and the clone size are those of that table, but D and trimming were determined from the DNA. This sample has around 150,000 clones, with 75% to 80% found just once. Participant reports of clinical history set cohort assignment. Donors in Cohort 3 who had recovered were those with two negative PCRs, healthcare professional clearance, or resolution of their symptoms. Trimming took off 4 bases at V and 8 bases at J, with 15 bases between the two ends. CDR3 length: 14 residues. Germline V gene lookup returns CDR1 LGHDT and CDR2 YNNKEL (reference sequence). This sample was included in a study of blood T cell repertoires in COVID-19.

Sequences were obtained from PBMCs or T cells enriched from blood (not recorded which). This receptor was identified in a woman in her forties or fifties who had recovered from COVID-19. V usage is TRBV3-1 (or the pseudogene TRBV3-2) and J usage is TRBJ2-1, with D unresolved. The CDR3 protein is CASSPYPDWHEQFF. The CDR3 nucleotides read TGTGCCAGCAGCCCCTACCCCGACTGGCATGAGCAGTTCTTC.